Listed here are 19 T cell receptor beta chains from one sample, sequenced in a study of shared clonotypes between healthy human individuals. Here immunoSEQ multiplex PCR was the method, and the copy in TCRdb shows in-frame clones only, minus some. The table includes hundreds of thousands of clones, around 73% detected once. The specimen sequenced was memory CD4+ T cells sorted from blood. Subset noted: CD45RA-negative fraction. The origin of the receptors is a woman between 25 and 40 years old in good health.

The chain is built from TRBV28 and TRBJ1-1; 7 bases map to TRBD1. The V segment lost 6 bases and the J segment 5 bases; nucleotides outside the gene matches: 15. Germline V gene lookup returns CDR1 MDHEN and CDR2 SYDVKM. The CDR3 contains 16 residues. DNA for the CDR3: TGTGCCAGCAGCGAGCCGGGGGACAGCGCGGAAACTGAAGCTTTCTTT. The encoded protein is CASSEPGDSAETEAFF.

V and J are TRBV21-1 and TRBJ2-7; TRBD2 is the table's D call, not checked against the DNA. TRBV21-1 has pseudogene status. The CDR3 covers 16 residues. This CDR3 is CASGFTPSSERYEQYF. CDR3 DNA sequence: TGTGCCAGCGGCTTCACTCCTAGCTCTGAGCGCTACGAGCAGTACTTC.

The CDR3 nucleotides are TGTGCCAGCAGCTCCCCTAAGGTCCCTCGCAATCAGCCCCAGCATTTT. It translates to CASSSPKVPRNQPQHF. The rearrangement links TRBV7-9 to TRBJ1-5; D gene unclear. Germline V gives CDR1 SEHNR, CDR2 FQNEAQ (reference sequence). CDR3 length: 16 amino acids. V shed 4 bases and J shed 2 bases, with 15 bases lying between them.

Details on this clone: At the DNA level, this CDR3 is encoded by other sequences in the same sample as well. The gene calls are TRBV2 and TRBJ1-2; D is uncertain. CDR3 length: 14 residues. V lost 4 bases, J lost 2 bases, and 11 bases lay in between. CDR1 and CDR2 from the germline V gene are SNHLY and FYNNEI. CDR3 nucleotide sequence: TGTGCCAGCAGTGGGAGAGGATCCAACTATGGCTACACCTTC. This encodes CASSGRGSNYGYTF.

The rearrangement joins TRBV19 to TRBJ2-7, with 7 bases that match TRBD1. The V gene's germline CDR1 is LNHDA and CDR2 SQIVND (reference sequence). This CDR3 has 14 residues. The V and J ends lost 4 bases and 2 bases, in that order; junction bases with no gene match: 5. The CDR3 DNA reads TGTGCCAGTAGTACACAGGGGAAGACCTACGAGCAGTACTTC. This codes for CASSTQGKTYEQYF.

The chain is built from TRBV6-5 and TRBJ1-3; D is unresolved. The CDR3 has 15 residues. Germline V gene sequence: CDR1 MNHEY, CDR2 SVGAGI. Trimming took off 0 bases at V and 3 bases at J, with 9 bases between the two ends. The CDR3 loop reads CASSYSWAFGNTIYF. The CDR3 coding sequence is TGTGCCAGCAGTTACTCGTGGGCATTTGGAAACACCATATATTTT.

The chain combines TRBV30 with TRBJ1-4; no definite D call. V was pared by 7 bases and J by 0 bases, with 9 bases between. This CDR3 has 13 amino acids. Germline assignment: CDR1 GTSNPN and CDR2 SVGIG (reference sequence). The CDR3 protein is CAFTGSTNEKLFF. As DNA, the CDR3 is TGTGCCTTCACGGGATCAACTAATGAAAAACTGTTTTTT.

The chain uses TRBV29-1 and TRBJ2-2; a possible D gene is TRBD2 (6 bases). CDR3 length: 13 amino acids. With 6 bases removed from V and 4 bases from J, the gap between germline ends came to 12 bases. CDR1 and CDR2 (germline): SQVTM, ANQGSEA. The CDR3 region is CSVGDSLTGELFF. The CDR3 DNA follows: TGCAGCGTGGGGGACTCGCTCACCGGGGAGCTGTTTTTT.

J is TRBJ2-2 and V is TRBV6-1; tentatively, D is TRBD2 (6 bases). V lost 0 bases, J lost 8 bases, and 13 bases lay in between. The CDR3 totals 15 residues. Germline CDR1 is MNHNS and CDR2 is SASEGT. CDR3 DNA: TGTGCCAGCAGTGAAGCTATTACAGGAGGGGGGGAGCTGTTTTTT. This translates into CASSEAITGGGELFF.

The chain joins TRBV19 to TRBJ2-2, with TRBD1 identical over 10 bases. Germline lookup yields CDR1 LNHDA and CDR2 SQIVND (reference sequence). V lost 7 bases and J lost 0; bases outside the gene matches: 8. The CDR3 length is 17 residues. The CDR3 protein is CASTSTGGPPNTGELFF. The CDR3 bases are TGTGCCAGTACCTCGACAGGGGGCCCCCCGAACACCGGGGAGCTGTTTTTT. Filled out from reference TRBV19 and TRBJ2-2, the complete variable domain reads DGGITQSPKYLFRKEGQNVTLSCEQNLNHDAMYWYRQDPGQGLRLIYYSQIVNDFQKGDIAEGYSVSREKKESFPLTVTSAQKNPTAFYLCASTSTGGPPNTGELFFGEGSRLTVL.

This chain joins TRBV19 and TRBJ2-4; TRBD1 agrees at 10 bases. This CDR3 region has 13 residues. Germline CDR1 LNHDA, CDR2 SQIVND (reference sequence). After removal of 11 bases from V and 8 bases from J, the junction contained 9 bases not matched to a gene. The CDR3 region is CAAGDRGFYIQYF. The CDR3 DNA is TGTGCCGCCGGGGACAGGGGATTTTACATTCAGTACTTC.

This clone was observed a single time. The chain links TRBV10-2 to TRBJ2-3; D is perhaps TRBD1 or TRBD2 (5 bases each). This CDR3 region has 13 residues. Trimming cost V 6 bases and J 1 base, with 8 bases left between them. The germline gives CDR1 WSHSY, CDR2 SAAADI. In DNA, the CDR3 is TGCGCCAGCAGGGGGGACGGCACAGATACGCAGTATTTT. Translated, it gives CASRGDGTDTQYF.

This chain joins TRBV11-2 and TRBJ2-7; TRBD2 agrees at 10 bases. V was clipped by 1 base and J by 3 bases; unmatched bases: 3. The CDR3 loop spans 15 amino acids. In germline, CDR1 is SGHAT, CDR2 FQNNGV. CDR3 sequence: CASSLGPSGSYEQYF. The CDR3 DNA sequence: TGTGCCAGCAGCTTAGGCCCTAGCGGGAGCTACGAGCAGTACTTC.

The gene calls are TRBV7-6 and TRBJ1-2; D may be TRBD1 (5 bases). This CDR3 comprises 14 residues. Per germline, CDR1 SGHVS and CDR2 FNYEAQ. Trimming left V 5 bases short and J 8 bases short, with 18 bases between. CDR3 sequence: CASSPDYGAGGYTF. Here the CDR3 DNA reads TGTGCCAGCAGCCCAGATTACGGGGCTGGAGGCTACACCTTC.

This clone occurred a few times. The chain recombines TRBV18 with TRBJ1-5; no clear D. V was shortened by 5 bases and J by 6 bases, with 8 bases between the two germline ends. CDR3 length: 12 residues. CDR1 is KGHSH and CDR2 is LQKENI in the germline V gene. The CDR3 nucleotides are TGTGCCAGCTCAGAGATGGGTCAGCCCCAGCATTTT. Its translation: CASSEMGQPQHF.

V and J are TRBV2 and TRBJ2-6; D remains ambiguous. The germline V gene encodes CDR1 SNHLY and CDR2 FYNNEI. Between the trimmed V and J ends, which lost 1 base and 0 bases, there was a span of 7 bases. This CDR3 contains 16 residues. The CDR3 is CASSEVVSSGANVLTF. The DNA for the CDR3 is TGTGCCAGCAGTGAAGTGGTGTCCTCTGGGGCCAACGTCCTGACTTTC.

The V and J genes are TRBV7-2 and TRBJ2-1; a weak D match, TRBD1 (5 bases). The germline V and J ends were trimmed by 3 bases and 12 bases, with 12 bases remaining between them. The germline gives CDR1 SGHTA, CDR2 FQGNSA. CDR3 length equals 12 residues. The CDR3 DNA follows: TGTGCCAGCAGCTTTTCTGCCAGGGCGCAGTTCTTC. Translating it yields CASSFSARAQFF.

The V call is TRBV27, the J call TRBJ1-2; tentatively, D is TRBD1 (5 bases). Germline assignment: CDR1 MNHEY and CDR2 SMNVEV (reference sequence). The CDR3 contains 13 residues. V lost 4 bases to trimming and J lost 7 bases, with 13 bases between them. The CDR3 loop reads CASSSAGSRGYTF. CDR3 coding DNA: TGTGCCAGCAGTTCCGCAGGGTCCCGTGGCTACACCTTC.

The V gene is TRBV6-1, the J gene TRBJ2-3, with D unresolved. Germline CDR1 reads MNHNS; CDR2 reads SASEGT. V lost 3 bases, J lost 1 base, and 11 bases lay in between. The CDR3 consists of 15 residues. In nucleotides, the CDR3 is TGTGCCAGCAGTGATGTCGGCTCTGGCACAGATACGCAGTATTTT. This encodes CASSDVGSGTDTQYF.